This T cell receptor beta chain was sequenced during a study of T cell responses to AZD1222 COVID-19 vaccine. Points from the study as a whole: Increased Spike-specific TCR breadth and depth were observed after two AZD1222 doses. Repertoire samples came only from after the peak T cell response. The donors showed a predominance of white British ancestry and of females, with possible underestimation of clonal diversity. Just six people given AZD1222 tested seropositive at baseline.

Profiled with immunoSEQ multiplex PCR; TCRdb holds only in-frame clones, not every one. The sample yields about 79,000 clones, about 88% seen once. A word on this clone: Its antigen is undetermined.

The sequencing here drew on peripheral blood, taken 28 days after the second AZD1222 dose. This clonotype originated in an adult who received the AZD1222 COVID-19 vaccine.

CDR3 DNA sequence: TGCGCCAGCAGCTACGGACTAGCGGGCTACGAGCAGTACTTC. Its protein product is CASSYGLAGYEQYF. The chain is built from TRBV5-1 and TRBJ2-7, with TRBD2 matching 11 bases. The CDR3 is 14 residues long. V shed 3 bases and J 3 bases; nucleotides not matched to a gene: 2. Germline CDR1 and CDR2: SGHRS and YFSETQ.